This T cell receptor beta chain is from a study of blood T cell repertoires in COVID-19 (dated by TCRdb to 2018 to 2021). Describing the broader study: Samples covering the acute and convalescent phases of COVID-19 were provided by collaborators in the United States, Italy and Spain. The repertoires were released in a freely available public database meant as a resource for research on the immune response to SARS-CoV-2. HLA class I and class II types, where available, came from metadata supplied by the sample provider rather than from assay-based typing. The material from the prospective study consisted of cDNA or gDNA derived from T cells, B-cell-depleted T cells, or PBMCs. Deeply sampled blood TCRbeta repertoires from subjects exposed to, actively infected with, or recovered from COVID-19 were included in the dataset. Sample metadata almost always included a de-identified subject ID, COVID-19 status, age in years and sex. The samples were drawn from two sources: the first 160 participants of the ongoing ImmuneRACE study, and 1,000 to 1,500 subjects contributed by 6 global collaborators.

The immunoSEQ Assay, a bias-controlled multiplex PCR, was used to amplify TCRbeta CDR3 regions from genomic DNA. On the study's bioinformatics: The number of nucleated cells in each sample was estimated by amplification of reference gene primers within the assay. To quantify the absolute abundance of each unique TCRbeta CDR3 rearrangement, sequence reads were collapsed and filtered. Productive Simpson clonality was computed per sample as the square root of Simpson's diversity index over productive rearrangements. Drawn from immuneACCESS, this table holds only the in-frame rearrangements with V and J called that TCRdb kept. Clones are partly lost; checked studies trace under half to an unresolved V gene and leave the rest unexplained. The V and J calls and clone size are taken from that table; D and trimming were inferred from the DNA. This sample holds some 200,000 clones; about 86% were observed only once. The ten largest clones take up 2% to 2.5% of the sample.

Each collaborating institution followed its own protocols to collect whole blood in K2EDTA tubes. For TCRbeta analysis, collaborators shipped samples in one of three forms: frozen whole blood, isolated PBMCs, or DNA extracted from either of those sample types. The CDR3 contains 14 residues, cysteine and phenylalanine counted. Just CDR3 DNA is preserved here, 42 bases in frame from base 1. CDR1 SGHTS and CDR2 YDEGEE were looked up in the germline V gene. V is reduced by 2 bases and J by 4 bases, leaving a spacing of 12 bases between them. The full study reports these points: The quantity of clinical and demographic metadata differed by source and by participant and was supplied without curation.

With respect to this clone: The target of this receptor is not known. Qualities for individual bases were not recorded, and no much larger clone is one base off.

The source is a woman aged 60 to 75 with acute or convalescent COVID-19. Sequencing was carried out using peripheral blood. The chain is made from TRBV5-8 and TRBJ2-5; no confident D gene assignment can be made. The CDR3 protein sequence reads: CASSLATLSETQYF. The nucleotide sequence reads as follows: TGTGCCAGCAGCTTAGCCACCCTCTCAGAGACCCAGTACTTC.